What follows are 31 T cell receptor beta chains derived from one specimen sequenced in a study of identical twins. TCRdb ran MiXCR on the 5' RACE reads and lists one entry per CDR3 protein. The sample lists 1,800,000 or so distinct CDR3 sequences, around 33% occurring once. The sequenced material came from cord blood. The receptors originated from a newborn girl in good health.

This clonotype showed up many times. The chain carries TRBV20-1 and TRBJ2-7; 10 positions agree with TRBD2. There are 13 residues in the CDR3. The germline V gene has CDR1 DFQATT and CDR2 SNEGSKA (reference sequence). V shed 2 bases and J 4 bases; nucleotides not matched to a gene: 2. The CDR3 reads CSARTSGIYEQYF. CDR3 coding DNA: TGCAGTGCTAGAACTAGCGGGATTTACGAGCAGTACTTC.

This clonotype was found a few times. The J gene is TRBJ2-3, the V gene TRBV29-1, with D unclear. The CDR3 covers 13 residues. Between the trimmed V and J ends, which lost 4 bases and 4 bases, there was a span of 12 bases. From germline, CDR1 is SQVTM and CDR2 ANQGSEA. The CDR3 spells CSVASLTPDTQYF. CDR3 nucleotide sequence: TGCAGCGTTGCTTCGCTAACCCCAGATACGCAGTATTTT.

In nucleotides, the CDR3 is TGCGCCAGCAGCTGGATGGGACAGGGAGACTATGGCTACACCTTC. It yields the protein CASSWMGQGDYGYTF. The chain is built from TRBV5-1 and TRBJ1-2, with 9 positions matching TRBD1. Germline V gene data show CDR1 as SGHRS and CDR2 as YFSETQ. The CDR3 has 15 amino acids. V dropped 3 bases and J dropped 3; count of bases not matched to a gene: 6. The full variable domain, in which reference TRBV5-1 and TRBJ1-2 provide the parts outside the CDR3, is KAGVTQTPRYLIKTRGQQVTLSCSPISGHRSVSWYQQTPGQGLQFLFEYFSETQRNKGNFPGRFSGRQFSNSRSEMNVSTLELGDSALYLCASSWMGQGDYGYTFGSGTRLTVV.

With respect to this clonotype: One junction end disagrees with the germline gene, perhaps due to a read error. The rearrangement joins TRBV12-3 or TRBV12-4 to TRBJ1-1; 8 nucleotides match TRBD1. The CDR3 extends over 14 amino acids. This CDR3 reads CASSHRQGNAEAFF. In DNA, the CDR3 is TGTGCCAGCAGTCACCGACAGGGGAACGCTGAAGCTTTCTTT.

The chain combines TRBV28 with TRBJ2-7; possibly TRBD1 for D (6 bases). Trimming removed 6 bases from V and 2 bases from J, with 14 bases in between. This CDR3 comprises 14 residues. CDR1 is MDHEN and CDR2 is SYDVKM in the germline V gene. CDR3 coding DNA: TGTGCCAGCAGGGAAACAGGGACGGCCTACGAGCAGTACTTC. It yields the protein CASRETGTAYEQYF.

This clonotype was detected only a few times. V is TRBV24-1 and J is TRBJ1-1; 11 bases line up with TRBD1. The germline CDR1 and CDR2 sequences are KGHDR and SFDVKD. This CDR3 has 15 residues. Trimming removed 10 bases from V and 8 bases from J; junction bases left unmatched: 14. CDR3 loop: CATGPTGTGGSEAFF. The DNA of the CDR3 is TGTGCCACTGGGCCTACCGGGACAGGGGGATCCGAAGCTTTCTTT.

In its sample, this clonotype was seen a few times. The chain links TRBV6-5 to TRBJ2-3, with unresolved D. The CDR3 has 14 amino acids. The V and J ends lost 0 bases and 3 bases respectively, with 7 bases between them. From germline, CDR1 is MNHEY and CDR2 SVGAGI. CDR3 in DNA: TGTGCCAGCAGTTACTCGCCGCGAACAGATACGCAGTATTTT. This gives the protein CASSYSPRTDTQYF.

The chain employs TRBV7-2 and TRBJ2-3; TRBD2 agrees at 7 bases. V shed 1 base and J 0 bases; nucleotides not matched to a gene: 4. The CDR3 is 16 residues long. Per germline, CDR1 SGHTA and CDR2 FQGNSA. The CDR3 nucleotides are TGTGCCAGCAGCTTAGGTCCGGGAGGAAGCACAGATACGCAGTATTTT. Encoded protein: CASSLGPGGSTDTQYF.

This sequence joins TRBV29-1 and TRBJ2-3, with 10 bases lining up with TRBD1. The V gene's germline CDR1 is SQVTM and CDR2 ANQGSEA. The CDR3 runs 15 residues. V was clipped by 7 bases and J by 2 bases; unmatched bases: 9. The CDR3 here is CSAKAGTGATDTQYF. For the CDR3, the DNA is TGCAGCGCTAAGGCCGGGACAGGGGCCACAGATACGCAGTATTTT.

J is TRBJ1-6 and V is TRBV9, with 8 positions matching TRBD1. Trimming cost V 3 bases and J 7 bases; bases outside gene matches: 3. Germline CDR1 reads SGDLS; CDR2 reads YYNGEE. The CDR3 covers 14 residues. The CDR3 DNA sequence: TGTGCCAGCAGCGGTTGGACAGGGAATTCACCCCTCCACTTT. It translates to CASSGWTGNSPLHF.

The genes are TRBV12-3 or TRBV12-4 and TRBJ2-2; 10 bases map to TRBD1. CDR3 length: 15 residues. J gave up 3 bases and V 5 bases, and 3 bases lay outside the gene matches. The CDR3 DNA reads TGTGCCAGCAGTGGACAGGGGGGGGACACCGGGGAGCTGTTTTTT. This translates into CASSGQGGDTGELFF.

Worth noting for this clonotype: This likely stems from a read error, as it lies one base from a far larger clone. Because the CDR3 is missing its conserved closing phenylalanine or tryptophan, this is likely a read error. The chain recombines TRBV5-1 with TRBJ1-1; D call uncertain. The V end was cut by 0 bases, the J end by 2 bases, with 2 bases between. The CDR3 extends over 12 amino acids. Germline V lookup: CDR1 SGHRS, CDR2 YFSETQ. CDR3 sequence: CASSLDNTEAFV. The CDR3, as DNA: TGCGCCAGCAGCTTGGACAACACTGAAGCTTTCGTT.

V gene TRBV2 combines with J gene TRBJ2-1; 11 bases align to TRBD2. J lost 7 bases, V lost 0 bases, and 8 bases had no gene match. The germline V gene encodes CDR1 SNHLY and CDR2 FYNNEI. This CDR3 has 17 amino acids. The CDR3 coding sequence is TGTGCCAGCAGTGAAGCGCTTCTTAGCGGGGGGGGAAATGAGCAGTTCTTC. Residues: CASSEALLSGGGNEQFF.

V and J are TRBV20-1 and TRBJ2-2, with D possibly matching TRBD1 (6 bases). The CDR3 loop spans 15 amino acids. Between the trimmed V and J ends, which lost 0 bases and 0 bases, there was a span of 8 bases. Germline CDR1 is DFQATT and CDR2 is SNEGSKA (reference sequence). This chain's CDR3 is CSAREGTTNTGELFF. The CDR3 region has the DNA TGCAGTGCTAGAGAAGGGACAACGAACACCGGGGAGCTGTTTTTT.

V gene TRBV12-3 or TRBV12-4 combines with J gene TRBJ1-5; D is uncertain. The CDR3 runs to 16 residues. The V and J ends lost 6 bases and 0 bases respectively, with 15 bases between them. CDR3 in amino acids: CASSTAGPYSNQPQHF. The CDR3 nucleotides are TGTGCCAGCAGCACAGCCGGCCCATATAGCAATCAGCCCCAGCATTTT.

The rearrangement joins TRBV6-1 to TRBJ2-7; 14 bases are a match to TRBD2. Germline CDR1 is MNHNS and CDR2 is SASEGT. CDR3 length equals 16 residues. Unmatched junction bases numbered 10, after V lost 5 bases and J lost 7 bases. Written as DNA, the CDR3 is TGTGCCAGCAGTCAAGGGACTAGCGGGAGTTACAATGAGCAGTACTTC. Its translation: CASSQGTSGSYNEQYF.

The chain combines TRBV20-1 with TRBJ2-1, with TRBD2 identical over 7 bases. The end of the DNA is better explained by TRBJ2-7, so the J call may be wrong. This CDR3 has 14 residues. Germline V gene lookup returns CDR1 DFQATT and CDR2 SNEGSKA (reference sequence). CDR3 amino acids: CSARDLAAYNEQYF. The CDR3 bases are TGCAGTGCTAGAGATCTAGCGGCTTACAATGAGCAGTACTTC.

This clonotype turned up a few times. This chain joins TRBV21-1 and TRBJ2-5; TRBD1 is the table's D call and was not checked against the DNA. TRBV21-1 is a listed pseudogene. This CDR3 is built from 11 residues. For the CDR3, the DNA is TGTGCCGAAGGACCGGGGGAGACCCAGTACTTC. It codes for CAEGPGETQYF.

The chain recombines TRBV5-1 with TRBJ2-4; unclear D gene. The CDR3 is 17 residues long. Per germline, CDR1 SGHRS and CDR2 YFSETQ. V lost 1 base and J lost 0, with 14 bases in between. The CDR3 sequence is CASSLKSSGPAKNIQYF. CDR3 coding DNA: TGCGCCAGCAGCTTGAAAAGCTCCGGACCAGCCAAAAACATTCAGTACTTC.

The CDR3 DNA reads as TGTGCCAGCAGCCAAGACTTGTTGAGGCAGGGGGTGGTCTACACCTTC. As protein: CASSQDLLRQGVVYTF. V and J are TRBV3-1 and TRBJ1-2; TRBD1 agrees at 7 bases. The CDR3 is 16 amino acids. J was trimmed by 10 bases and V by 0 bases; bases with no gene match: 14. Germline V gene sequence: CDR1 LGHDT, CDR2 YNNKEL (reference sequence).

In its sample, this clonotype was seen a few times. The chain links TRBV14 to TRBJ1-1; D unresolved. The CDR3 loop spans 15 amino acids. V was clipped by 0 bases and J by 0 bases, with 8 bases between them. In germline, CDR1 is SGHDN, CDR2 FVKESK. The CDR3 loop is CASSQDAGMNTEAFF. As DNA, the CDR3 is TGTGCCAGCAGCCAAGATGCGGGCATGAACACTGAAGCTTTCTTT.

This clonotype was counted only a few times. The chain recombines TRBV3-1 with TRBJ1-5, with a possible D match to TRBD1 (6 bases). This CDR3 has 15 amino acids. Trimming stripped 2 bases from V and 1 base from J, with 9 bases between. Germline CDR1 is LGHDT and CDR2 is YNNKEL (reference sequence). As DNA, the CDR3 is TGTGCCAGCAGCCAAAGGGGGTACAGCAATCAGCCCCAGCATTTT. The encoded protein is CASSQRGYSNQPQHF. Drawing the rest from reference TRBV3-1 and TRBJ1-5, the complete variable domain is DTAVSQTPKYLVTQMGNDKSIKCEQNLGHDTMYWYKQDSKKFLKIMFSYNNKELIINETVPNRFSPKSPDKAHLNLHINSLELGDSAVYFCASSQRGYSNQPQHFGDGTRLSIL.

With regard to this clonotype: A read error may produce the germline difference seen at one junction end. V gene TRBV9 combines with J gene TRBJ2-3; tentatively, D is TRBD2 (5 bases). Germline lookup yields CDR1 SGDLS and CDR2 YYNGEE. The CDR3 totals 15 residues. In nucleotides, the CDR3 is TGTGCCAGCAGCGTAGAAGGAGGCCGAACAGATACGCCGTATTTT. Translation gives CASSVEGGRTDTPYF.

This clonotype occurred a few times. The gene calls are TRBV19 and TRBJ2-3; the D gene is possibly TRBD2 (5 bases). This CDR3 has 13 amino acids. V lost 8 bases, J lost 5 bases, and 14 bases lay in between. Per the germline V gene, CDR1 is LNHDA and CDR2 is SQIVND (reference sequence). Here the CDR3 reads CASGSLEGDTQYF. In DNA form, the CDR3 reads TGTGCCAGTGGGTCCCTAGAGGGAGATACGCAGTATTTT. Based on the CDR3 plus reference TRBV19 and TRBJ2-3, the full variable domain is DGGITQSPKYLFRKEGQNVTLSCEQNLNHDAMYWYRQDPGQGLRLIYYSQIVNDFQKGDIAEGYSVSREKKESFPLTVTSAQKNPTAFYLCASGSLEGDTQYFGPGTRLTVL.

CDR3 sequence: CASSFRSSGDYEQYF. CDR3 in DNA: TGTGCCAGCAGCTTTCGCTCTAGCGGAGATTACGAGCAGTACTTC. The chain couples TRBV5-4 to TRBJ2-7; TRBD2 agrees at 7 bases. The CDR3 has 15 residues. Per the germline V gene, CDR1 is SGHNT and CDR2 is YYREEE (reference sequence). Germline trimming cut 2 bases from V and 4 bases from J; bases unmatched to any gene: 9.

The V gene is TRBV12-3 or TRBV12-4, the J gene TRBJ2-3; D uncertain. This CDR3 contains 16 residues. The germline V and J ends were trimmed by 1 base and 1 base, with 12 bases remaining between them. CDR3 protein: CASSLVRRTGTDTQYF. In DNA, the CDR3 is TGTGCCAGCAGTTTAGTACGGAGAACGGGCACAGATACGCAGTATTTT.

This chain connects TRBV27 to TRBJ1-4; D unclear. The V gene lost 2 bases and the J gene lost 8 bases, with 30 bases spanning the gap. This CDR3 has 20 amino acids. Germline CDR1 is MNHEY and CDR2 is SMNVEV (reference sequence). The CDR3 region is CASSLKPVFYSTKTIEKLFF. The CDR3 coding sequence is TGTGCCAGCAGTTTAAAACCGGTTTTCTATTCGACAAAAACAATCGAAAAACTGTTTTTT.

This clonotype was recorded a few times. The chain combines TRBV7-9 with TRBJ2-3, with D possibly TRBD2 on 5 matching bases. Trimming left V 4 bases short and J 4 bases short, with 24 bases between. The CDR3 totals 18 residues. Per germline, CDR1 SEHNR and CDR2 FQNEAQ (reference sequence). The CDR3 region is CASSSDPLLSRGADTQYF. Here the CDR3 DNA reads TGTGCCAGCAGCTCCGACCCTCTTTTAAGTCGGGGAGCAGATACGCAGTATTTT.

This chain links TRBV28 with TRBJ2-3, with 10 positions matching TRBD1. V lost 5 bases to trimming and J lost 1 base; unmatched junction nucleotides: 6. This CDR3 spans 16 amino acids. The germline V gene has CDR1 MDHEN and CDR2 SYDVKM. The CDR3 DNA follows: TGTGCCAGCAGTCGCACCGGGACAGGGGGCACAGATACGCAGTATTTT. This sequence encodes CASSRTGTGGTDTQYF.

The chain joins TRBV6-6 to TRBJ1-2, with TRBD1 matching over 7 bases. The V and J ends lost 2 bases and 8 bases, in that order; junction bases with no gene match: 5. Germline V lookup: CDR1 MNHNY, CDR2 SVGAGI (reference sequence). This CDR3 region has 13 residues. The CDR3 spells CASSYGQAGGYTF. CDR3 nucleotide sequence: TGTGCCAGCAGTTACGGACAGGCCGGGGGCTACACCTTC.

V and J are TRBV5-8 and TRBJ2-7; D gene unclear. CDR1 is SGHTS and CDR2 is YDEGEE in the germline V gene. The CDR3 has 13 amino acids. V was pared by 2 bases and J by 5 bases, with 11 bases between. As DNA, the CDR3 is TGTGCCAGCAGCTTTGGGCCTATCCACGAGCAGTACTTC. Translation gives CASSFGPIHEQYF.